Shown below are 31 T cell receptor beta chains from a single sample sequenced in a study of cytomegalovirus exposure and HLA in healthy donors. Vbeta (60) and Jbeta (13) primers were used in the PCR. Only in-frame clones appear in the TCRdb table, and some are missing; sequencing was by immunoSEQ multiplex PCR. The sample carries 50,000 or so clones, 55% to 85% recorded once. Sequencing was performed on PBMCs. Source of these receptors: a woman between 45 and 65 years old in good health and CMV-seronegative.

This clone was seen more than once but under ten times. This chain joins TRBV1 and TRBJ2-7; the tabulated D call, TRBD2, remains unverified against the DNA. TRBV1 is a listed pseudogene. The CDR3 is 16 residues long. The CDR3 sequence is CTSSPYRTGGPYEQYF. In DNA, the CDR3 is TGCACCAGCAGCCCCTACCGGACGGGAGGGCCCTACGAGCAGTACTTC.

CDR3 region: CARSGTGKSPLHF. In DNA form, the CDR3 reads TGTGCCCGTTCGGGGACAGGGAAATCACCCCTCCACTTT. This sequence joins TRBV2 and TRBJ1-6; 9 bases fit TRBD1. CDR1 is SNHLY and CDR2 is FYNNEI in the germline V gene. Trimming at V came to 11 bases and at J to 10 bases, leaving 9 bases not matched to a gene. CDR3 length equals 13 residues.

A single count supports this clone. J is TRBJ1-5 and V is TRBV19, with 7 nucleotides matching TRBD1. The germline gives CDR1 LNHDA, CDR2 SQIVND (reference sequence). The J segment lost 5 bases and the V segment lost 10 bases, leaving 8 bases of the junction unmatched. The CDR3 length is 13 residues. The DNA of the CDR3 is TGTGCCACCTCACAGGGGTTCCATCAGCCCCAGCATTTT. It is translated as CATSQGFHQPQHF.

The chain uses TRBV4-2 and TRBJ1-1; D gene uncertain. Germline V gives CDR1 LGHNA, CDR2 YNFKEQ. The CDR3 spans 11 residues. Trimming took off 0 bases at V and 8 bases at J, with 4 bases between the two ends. The CDR3 sequence is CASSQEAEAFF. In DNA form, the CDR3 reads TGTGCCAGCAGCCAAGAGGCAGAAGCTTTCTTT.

A single count supports this clone. The chain has TRBV7-2 and TRBJ1-3, with TRBD1 as a possible D gene (5 bases). From germline, CDR1 is SGHTA and CDR2 FQGNSA. The V gene lost 3 bases and the J gene lost 4 bases, with 16 bases spanning the gap. CDR3 length: 16 residues. The CDR3 DNA reads TGTGCCAGCAGCTTTAGGTCAGGGTCTGCGGGAAACACCATATATTTT. It yields the protein CASSFRSGSAGNTIYF.

The chain combines TRBV5-1 with TRBJ2-7; 7 bases are a match to TRBD1. This CDR3 region has 15 residues. Germline assignment: CDR1 SGHRS and CDR2 YFSETQ. Trimming cost V 0 bases and J 3 bases; bases outside gene matches: 6. The CDR3 reads CASSLGPDRDYEQYF. CDR3 in DNA: TGCGCCAGCAGCTTGGGTCCCGACAGGGACTACGAGCAGTACTTC.

The genes are TRBV7-9 and TRBJ1-1; D is unresolved. This CDR3 has 14 amino acids. The germline gives CDR1 SEHNR, CDR2 FQNEAQ (reference sequence). V was cut by 5 bases and J by 0 bases, with 10 bases left in between. The chain's CDR3 is CASSQDTMNTEAFF. CDR3 in DNA: TGTGCCAGCAGCCAAGACACAATGAACACTGAAGCTTTCTTT.

The V call is TRBV2, the J call TRBJ1-2, with D possibly being TRBD1 (5 bases). The V and J ends lost 5 bases and 2 bases respectively, with 21 bases between them. The CDR3 has 17 residues. CDR1 and CDR2 from the germline V gene are SNHLY and FYNNEI. The CDR3 nucleotides are TGTGCCAGCAGTCTCCAGGGCACAGTTCAATTAAACTATGGCTACACCTTC. The encoded protein is CASSLQGTVQLNYGYTF.

J is TRBJ2-7 and V is TRBV2, with 8 bases matching TRBD2. This CDR3 spans 14 amino acids. The V segment lost 2 bases and the J segment 3 bases; nucleotides outside the gene matches: 3. Germline V gives CDR1 SNHLY, CDR2 FYNNEI. The chain's CDR3 is CASSESRGDYEQYF. The CDR3 bases are TGTGCCAGCAGTGAATCGCGGGGGGACTACGAGCAGTACTTC.

This clone was observed a handful of times. V and J are TRBV30 and TRBJ2-4; 9 nucleotides line up with TRBD1. From germline, CDR1 is GTSNPN and CDR2 SVGIG (reference sequence). The length of the CDR3 is 15 residues. V lost 1 base and J lost 10; bases outside the gene matches: 11. The CDR3 sequence: CAWSESRSTGGIQYF. CDR3 in DNA: TGTGCCTGGAGTGAATCACGTTCGACAGGGGGAATTCAGTACTTC.

This chain links TRBV29-1 with TRBJ2-1; TRBD1 is a possible D gene (6 bases). The CDR3 is 12 residues long. Germline V lookup: CDR1 SQVTM, CDR2 ANQGSEA. Trimming stripped 5 bases from V and 7 bases from J, with 12 bases between. CDR3 amino acids: CSVWGQGNEQFF. The CDR3 bases are TGCAGCGTTTGGGGCCAGGGGAATGAGCAGTTCTTC.

This clone has more than one count but fewer than ten. The chain uses TRBV6-4 and TRBJ1-2, with 8 positions matching TRBD1. The V segment lost 5 bases and the J segment 5 bases; nucleotides outside the gene matches: 10. Germline CDR1 MRHNA, CDR2 SNTAGT. CDR3 length equals 15 residues. The CDR3 loop is CASSTAPGGAYGYTF. The DNA of the CDR3 is TGTGCCAGCAGTACTGCGCCAGGGGGCGCGTATGGCTACACCTTC.

The chain couples TRBV28 to TRBJ2-7; D is undetermined. V lost 5 bases and J lost 2, with 13 bases in between. The CDR3 is made up of 14 amino acids. Germline V gene data show CDR1 as MDHEN and CDR2 as SYDVKM. CDR3 in DNA: TGTGCCAGCAGTGACTCCACCGCAGCCTACGAGCAGTACTTC. Amino acid sequence: CASSDSTAAYEQYF.

This chain uses TRBV7-9 with TRBJ1-6; possible D gene TRBD1, 6 bases. The germline V gene has CDR1 SEHNR and CDR2 FQNEAQ (reference sequence). V shed 7 bases and J shed 11 bases, with 18 bases lying between them. The CDR3 loop spans 14 amino acids. DNA of the CDR3: TGTGCCAGCACCCAGGGGCTCAGTTTGACACCCCTCCACTTT. Translating gives CASTQGLSLTPLHF. Full variable domain (outside the CDR3, taken from reference TRBV7-9 and TRBJ1-6): DTGVSQNPRHKITKRGQNVTFRCDPISEHNRLYWYRQTLGQGPEFLTYFQNEAQLEKSRLLSDRFSAERPKGSFSTLEIQRTEQGDSAMYLCASTQGLSLTPLHFGNGTRLTVT.

This rearrangement joins TRBV7-8 to TRBJ2-7; 9 positions agree with TRBD1. Germline values: CDR1 SGHVS, CDR2 FQNEAQ. The CDR3 covers 15 residues. V lost 5 bases to trimming and J lost 2 bases; unmatched junction nucleotides: 7. Here the CDR3 reads CASSPLTGGTYEQYF. For the CDR3, the DNA is TGTGCCAGCAGCCCACTAACAGGGGGCACCTACGAGCAGTACTTC.

A single count supports this clone. This chain joins TRBV9 and TRBJ1-5; tentative D call: TRBD1 (6 bases). Germline CDR1 SGDLS, CDR2 YYNGEE. The CDR3 runs to 14 residues. Trimming cost V 4 bases and J 4 bases, with 12 bases left between them. CDR3 DNA sequence: TGTGCCAGCAGCTCCGCTGGACAGAATCAGCCCCAGCATTTT. Protein: CASSSAGQNQPQHF.

The V call is TRBV5-6, the J call TRBJ1-2; TRBD1 is a possible D gene (5 bases). This CDR3 region has 14 residues. From germline, CDR1 is SGHDT and CDR2 YYEEEE. V was shortened by 4 bases and J by 4 bases, with 14 bases between the two germline ends. CDR3 in DNA: TGTGCCAGCAGCCCGGTCGGGGGGACCTATGGCTACACCTTC. The encoded protein is CASSPVGGTYGYTF.

J is TRBJ2-7 and V is TRBV6-1; 13 bases match TRBD2. Per the germline V gene, CDR1 is MNHNS and CDR2 is SASEGT. The V gene end was trimmed by 3 bases and the J gene end by 5 bases; junction bases not matched to a gene: 7. The CDR3 is 16 residues long. CDR3 protein: CASSDRRTSGGHEQYF. The CDR3 DNA follows: TGTGCCAGCAGTGATCGTAGGACTAGCGGGGGCCACGAGCAGTACTTC.

This clone was counted only a few times. This rearrangement joins TRBV19 to TRBJ1-2, with 9 bases lining up with TRBD1. The junction had 8 bases not matched to a gene; V was cut back by 5 bases and J by 4 bases. The CDR3 is 15 amino acids. Germline V gene sequence: CDR1 LNHDA, CDR2 SQIVND (reference sequence). This CDR3 is CASSVPGQGIYGYTF. CDR3 bases: TGTGCCAGTAGTGTCCCGGGACAGGGCATCTATGGCTACACCTTC.

The chain carries TRBV19 and TRBJ1-5, with 10 positions matching TRBD1. The CDR3 contains 15 residues. With 5 bases clipped from V and 6 bases from J, the junction kept 7 bases outside the gene matches. Germline-derived CDR1 and CDR2 are LNHDA and SQIVND (reference sequence). As DNA, the CDR3 is TGTGCCAGTAGTTCCAGACAGGGGGCAAGTCAGCCCCAGCATTTT. It is translated as CASSSRQGASQPQHF.

This chain connects TRBV28 to TRBJ2-6; D unresolved. The germline V gene encodes CDR1 MDHEN and CDR2 SYDVKM. The CDR3 is 12 residues long. Trimming removed 8 bases from V and 0 bases from J, with 2 bases in between. The CDR3 here is CASYSGANVLTF. CDR3 DNA: TGTGCCAGCTACTCTGGGGCCAACGTCCTGACTTTC.

This clone showed up just a few times. The CDR3 region is CASSSRAGTFF. Here the CDR3 DNA reads TGTGCCAGCAGCTCGCGGGCCGGAACTTTCTTT. The genes are TRBV7-6 and TRBJ1-1; unclear D gene. This CDR3 spans 11 amino acids. V lost 4 bases, J lost 12 bases, and 12 bases lay in between. Germline V gene lookup returns CDR1 SGHVS and CDR2 FNYEAQ.

The genes are TRBV5-1 and TRBJ1-4; unclear D gene. The CDR3 runs to 16 residues. The V end was cut by 0 bases, the J end by 3 bases, with 12 bases between. Germline lookup yields CDR1 SGHRS and CDR2 YFSETQ. CDR3 DNA: TGCGCCAGCAGCTTGGGAAGTCTCGAGGCTAATGAAAAACTGTTTTTT. It specifies CASSLGSLEANEKLFF.

This clone appeared once. V gene TRBV15 combines with J gene TRBJ1-5; D remains unclear. Germline V gene lookup returns CDR1 LNHNV and CDR2 YYDKDF (reference sequence). Trimming removed 9 bases at V and 3 bases at J, with 15 bases between. This CDR3 spans 14 amino acids. The CDR3 bases are TGTGCCACGTCTTTACGGGGTACCAATCAGCCCCAGCATTTT. The encoded protein is CATSLRGTNQPQHF. The entire variable domain, with the rest obtained from reference TRBV15 and TRBJ1-5, is as follows: DAMVIQNPRYQVTQFGKPVTLSCSQTLNHNVMYWYQQKSSQAPKLLFHYYDKDFNNEADTPDNFQSRRPNTSFCFLDIRSPGLGDTAMYLCATSLRGTNQPQHFGDGTRLSIL.

By frequency in the sample, this clone is medium-sized. This chain joins TRBV6-5 and TRBJ2-1; D not certain. The V gene's germline CDR1 is MNHEY and CDR2 SVGAGI. This CDR3 spans 13 amino acids. V lost 5 bases and J lost 8, with 13 bases in between. CDR3 region: CASSVGFSDEQFF. The CDR3 DNA sequence: TGTGCCAGCAGTGTGGGTTTCAGCGATGAGCAGTTCTTC.

This chain connects TRBV28 to TRBJ2-7; D not certain. Germline V gives CDR1 MDHEN, CDR2 SYDVKM. Trimming pared 5 bases from V and 5 bases from J, leaving 10 bases between. This CDR3 comprises 12 residues. For the CDR3, the DNA is TGTGCCAGCAGTCCTCAGGTCGACGAGCAGTACTTC. Translation: CASSPQVDEQYF. Supplemented by reference TRBV28 and TRBJ2-7, the full variable domain reads DVKVTQSSRYLVKRTGEKVFLECVQDMDHENMFWYRQDPGLGLRLIYFSYDVKMKEKGDIPEGYSVSREKKERFSLILESASTNQTSMYLCASSPQVDEQYFGPGTRLTVT.

The gene calls are TRBV18 and TRBJ2-1; D might be TRBD1 (5 bases). The CDR3 has 12 residues. Germline V lookup: CDR1 KGHSH, CDR2 LQKENI. V was clipped by 2 bases and J by 10 bases, with 9 bases between them. This CDR3 is CASSPGAGEQFF. CDR3 nucleotide sequence: TGTGCCAGCTCACCAGGGGCTGGCGAGCAGTTCTTC.

The rearrangement joins TRBV7-2 to TRBJ1-2; a weak D match, TRBD1 (5 bases). In germline, CDR1 is SGHTA, CDR2 FQGNSA. The V gene lost 2 bases and the J gene lost 8 bases, with 18 bases spanning the gap. The CDR3 has 15 amino acids. CDR3 protein: CASSLHGPGLGGYTF. CDR3 bases: TGTGCCAGCAGCTTACACGGGCCAGGGCTTGGGGGCTACACCTTC.

The chain is built from TRBV28 and TRBJ1-5; no clear D. The CDR3 contains 13 residues. Germline lookup yields CDR1 MDHEN and CDR2 SYDVKM. Trimming cost V 5 bases and J 3 bases, with 8 bases left between them. CDR3 nucleotides: TGTGCCAGCAGTGTTGGAGTCAATCAGCCCCAGCATTTT. Its translation is CASSVGVNQPQHF.

The rearrangement joins TRBV4-1 to TRBJ2-7; 7 bases fit TRBD1. The V gene end was trimmed by 1 base and the J gene end by 0 bases; junction bases not matched to a gene: 0. The CDR3 runs to 14 residues. The germline V gene encodes CDR1 MGHRA and CDR2 YSYEKL. DNA for the CDR3: TGCGCCAGCAGCCAAGGGGACAGCTCCTACGAGCAGTACTTC. Translation gives CASSQGDSSYEQYF.

In this sample, this clone turned up once. The chain employs TRBV9 and TRBJ2-3, with TRBD2 matching over 12 bases. V was clipped by 2 bases and J by 4 bases; unmatched bases: 5. The CDR3 spans 16 residues. Germline CDR1 SGDLS, CDR2 YYNGEE. As DNA, the CDR3 is TGTGCCAGCAGCGTTGCTAGCGGGGGGGCCCCAGATACGCAGTATTTT. Its protein product is CASSVASGGAPDTQYF.